This T cell receptor (beta chain) was retrieved from a study of blood T cells in healthy people across ages. Turning to the study itself: Template switching recovered approximately one barcoded beta molecule for every two T cells.

Note on this clonotype: Antigen: not known.

Whole-study findings and limits: Among T cells, TCR beta diversity per million cells dropped roughly linearly as age rose.

For the second PCR, which ran for about 7 to 11 cycles, a sample-barcoded 5' primer and a J-beta primer mix were used. Tags on each cDNA molecule came from a template-switch adaptor with 12 random nucleotides. TCRdb re-derived calls from the 5' RACE reads in MiXCR, one entry per CDR3 protein. The data contain approximately 1.5 million distinct CDR3 sequences, almost 35% of them singletons. CDR1 and CDR2 (germline): MNHEY, SMNVEV (reference sequence). V lost 6 bases, J lost 2 bases, and 19 bases lay in between. This CDR3 spans 16 amino acids. The sample was blood. The rearrangement uses TRBV27 and TRBJ2-5; D possibly matches TRBD1 or TRBD2 (6 bases each). The sequence derives from a woman aged 25 to 39 in good health. CDR3 residues: CASSPLWGAGQETQYF. The CDR3 region has the DNA TGTGCCAGCAGCCCCCTCTGGGGGGCCGGGCAAGAGACCCAGTACTTC.